The present entry profiles one TCR beta chain with its context. The antigen is undetermined. RNA was extracted with the RNeasy kit, and a quantity of roughly 0.5 to 1 ug was reverse transcribed using random hexamers. Amplification of the TCR beta CDR3 was carried out by immunoSEQ multiplex PCR, which spanned a total of 54 Vbeta and 13 Jbeta segments. MiXCR, applied by TCRdb to the immunoSEQ multiplex PCR reads, yields one record per CDR3 protein. Here the sample spans about 150,000 distinct CDR3 sequences, 95% to 97% being singletons. Trimming left V 5 bases short and J 2 bases short, with 12 bases between. Germline assignment: CDR1 SNHLY and CDR2 FYNNEI. The CDR3 contains 14 residues. The sample originates from a study of CD8 T cells in Susac syndrome. About the study: Patients with Susac syndrome were therapy-naive, treated with corticosteroids, or treated with intravenous immunoglobulin alone when blood was collected. Findings and limits, study-wide: Within Susac syndrome CD4+ T cell repertoires, clonal expansion was not evident.

The chain has TRBV2 and TRBJ1-1; D gene unclear. The receptor's source is a human donor with Susac syndrome. The sample comprised CD4+ T cells from PBMCs. CDR3 amino acids: CASSLQRANTEAFF. CDR3 nucleotides: TGTGCCAGCAGTTTACAGCGAGCTAACACTGAAGCTTTCTTT.